The 21 T cell receptor beta chains reported below all come from one sample, sequenced in a study of cytomegalovirus exposure and HLA in healthy donors. The PCR was carried out with 60 Vbeta primers and 13 Jbeta primers. TCRdb's table, derived via immunoSEQ multiplex PCR, lists solely in-frame clones and lacks some. The sample contains under 150,000 clones, 70% to 85% of which appear only once. The sample taken for sequencing was PBMCs. These receptors all stem from a male donor in good health and CMV-seronegative.

The chain has TRBV7-9 and TRBJ1-2; 7 bases map to TRBD1. Germline V lookup: CDR1 SEHNR, CDR2 FQNEAQ (reference sequence). The CDR3 runs to 13 residues. The J segment lost 6 bases and the V segment lost 5 bases, leaving 6 bases of the junction unmatched. The CDR3 is CASSRGQRHGYTF. CDR3 bases: TGTGCCAGCAGCCGGGGACAGAGGCATGGCTACACCTTC.

In its sample, this clone was seen once. The chain is built from TRBV29-1 and TRBJ1-2; D gene uncertain. Trimming stripped 2 bases from V and 2 bases from J, with 3 bases between. The CDR3 runs 11 residues. Per germline, CDR1 SQVTM and CDR2 ANQGSEA. DNA of the CDR3: TGCAGCGTTGAATCAAACTATGGCTACACCTTC. It yields the protein CSVESNYGYTF.

The chain uses TRBV4-1 and TRBJ2-7, with 7 bases fitting TRBD1. The CDR3 loop spans 16 amino acids. Germline loops: CDR1 MGHRA, CDR2 YSYEKL. Trimming removed 0 bases from V and 5 bases from J; junction bases left unmatched: 10. In DNA, the CDR3 is TGCGCCAGCAGCCAAGAAAAGAGACAGGGATTCCACGAGCAGTACTTC. Amino acids: CASSQEKRQGFHEQYF.

The V call is TRBV19, the J call TRBJ2-1, with D perhaps matching TRBD2 (6 bases). Per germline, CDR1 LNHDA and CDR2 SQIVND (reference sequence). This CDR3 is 13 amino acids long. V was cut by 7 bases and J by 7 bases, with 14 bases left in between. As DNA, the CDR3 is TGTGCCAGTAACAGCCAAGCGGGTAATGAGCAGTTCTTC. Translation gives CASNSQAGNEQFF.

This chain uses TRBV30 with TRBJ2-7; 7 bases agree with TRBD2. The CDR3 totals 12 residues. V lost 8 bases, J lost 4 bases, and 8 bases stayed unmatched. Germline V gives CDR1 GTSNPN, CDR2 SVGIG (reference sequence). The CDR3 region has the DNA TGTGCCGGTCGTAATAGCGGGTACGAGCAGTACTTC. The encoded protein is CAGRNSGYEQYF.

V is TRBV9 and J is TRBJ1-1; D is possibly TRBD1 (5 bases). The CDR3 covers 14 residues. Trimming shortened V by 2 bases and J by 4 bases, and 12 bases separated the two germline ends. CDR1 SGDLS and CDR2 YYNGEE come from the germline V gene. CDR3: CASSVSGTRTEAFF. In DNA form, the CDR3 reads TGTGCCAGCAGCGTTTCGGGGACTCGCACTGAAGCTTTCTTT.

This clone was seen a few times. The chain employs TRBV7-2 and TRBJ1-3; the D is unclear. V lost 5 bases, J lost 0 bases, and 14 bases lay in between. The CDR3 is 16 amino acids. Germline values: CDR1 SGHTA, CDR2 FQGNSA. CDR3 amino acids: CASSIDGLISGNTIYF. The CDR3 nucleotides read TGTGCCAGCAGCATCGACGGACTCATCTCTGGAAACACCATATATTTT.

V gene TRBV6-6 combines with J gene TRBJ2-7; TRBD1 is a possible D gene (5 bases). The V gene lost 0 bases and the J gene lost 9 bases, with 12 bases spanning the gap. The CDR3 runs to 13 residues. Germline loops: CDR1 MNHNY, CDR2 SVGAGI (reference sequence). CDR3: CASSYSGPRGQYF. CDR3 coding DNA: TGTGCCAGCAGTTACTCGGGCCCTAGGGGGCAGTACTTC.

The chain employs TRBV11-1 and TRBJ2-7; tentative D call: TRBD2 (6 bases). The V gene's germline CDR1 is SGHAT and CDR2 FQDESV (reference sequence). The CDR3 loop spans 13 amino acids. The V end lost 5 bases, the J end lost 5 bases, and 13 bases lay between the germline ends. The CDR3 loop is CASSVGGIDEQYF. CDR3 sequence (DNA): TGTGCCAGCAGCGTCGGAGGGATCGACGAGCAGTACTTC.

This sequence joins TRBV19 and TRBJ2-3, with 7 bases that match TRBD2. The ends lost 5 bases at V and 7 bases at J; junction bases unmatched: 9. This CDR3 comprises 14 residues. The germline gives CDR1 LNHDA, CDR2 SQIVND (reference sequence). The CDR3 sequence is CASSVQTSFHTQYF. The CDR3 bases are TGTGCCAGTAGTGTCCAGACTAGCTTCCATACGCAGTATTTT.

J is TRBJ2-3 and V is TRBV7-2; 9 nucleotides align to TRBD2. CDR1 SGHTA and CDR2 FQGNSA come from the germline V gene. The CDR3 runs 16 residues. Trimming removed 2 bases from V and 4 bases from J; junction bases left unmatched: 7. The CDR3 DNA reads TGTGCCAGCAGCTTACAGTGGCGGGGGGGGGCAGATACGCAGTATTTT. Its protein is CASSLQWRGGADTQYF.

The J gene is TRBJ2-2, the V gene TRBV7-9, with 7 bases matching TRBD1. This CDR3 spans 17 amino acids. Germline values: CDR1 SEHNR, CDR2 FQNEAQ (reference sequence). Trimming took 1 base from V and 0 from J; bases not matched to a gene: 5. CDR3 coding DNA: TGTGCCAGCAGCTTAGAGACAACAGGGGCGAACACCGGGGAGCTGTTTTTT. It translates to CASSLETTGANTGELFF.

The chain uses TRBV7-9 and TRBJ1-1; perhaps TRBD1 as D (5 bases). Between the trimmed V and J ends, which lost 7 bases and 4 bases, there was a span of 19 bases. The germline V gene encodes CDR1 SEHNR and CDR2 FQNEAQ (reference sequence). The CDR3 contains 15 residues. CDR3 amino acids: CASTTPWGESTEAFF. The CDR3 nucleotides are TGTGCCAGCACAACCCCATGGGGGGAGAGCACTGAAGCTTTCTTT.

The chain recombines TRBV9 with TRBJ2-2, with D perhaps TRBD1 (7 bases). Germline V lookup: CDR1 SGDLS, CDR2 YYNGEE. V was clipped by 4 bases and J by 5 bases, with 12 bases between them. This CDR3 region has 14 residues. CDR3 nucleotide sequence: TGTGCCAGCAGCAAGACAGGGAGGACCGGGGAGCTGTTTTTT. Protein product: CASSKTGRTGELFF.

This rearrangement joins TRBV4-1 to TRBJ1-2; perhaps TRBD1 as D (6 bases). Trimming cost V 5 bases and J 2 bases, with 15 bases left between them. The CDR3 has 15 amino acids. Germline values: CDR1 MGHRA, CDR2 YSYEKL. The chain's CDR3 is CASSVRGSSNYGYTF. In DNA form, the CDR3 reads TGCGCCAGCAGCGTCAGGGGAAGCTCAAACTATGGCTACACCTTC.

The CDR3 region has the DNA TGTGCCAGCAGCTGGATAGAGGGGGCGGTGGCCACTGAAGCTTTCTTT. It codes for CASSWIEGAVATEAFF. The gene calls are TRBV7-9 and TRBJ1-1; 7 positions match TRBD1. This CDR3 has 16 amino acids. V lost 4 bases and J lost 4; bases outside the gene matches: 12. Germline CDR1 is SEHNR and CDR2 is FQNEAQ (reference sequence).

The rearrangement uses TRBV6-1 and TRBJ1-2, with D perhaps matching TRBD1 (5 bases). Germline V lookup: CDR1 MNHNS, CDR2 SASEGT. This CDR3 contains 16 residues. The V end lost 2 bases, the J end lost 4 bases, and 17 bases lay between the germline ends. CDR3 region: CASSELRQILGYGYTF. The DNA for the CDR3 is TGTGCCAGCAGTGAACTGCGACAGATTTTAGGCTATGGCTACACCTTC.

The rearrangement links TRBV11-2 to TRBJ2-7; the match to TRBD2 covers 7 bases. CDR3 size: 14 residues. CDR1 is SGHAT and CDR2 is FQNNGV in the germline V gene. The junction had 6 bases not matched to a gene; V was cut back by 2 bases and J by 5 bases. CDR3 sequence: CASSLNGGGDEQYF. The CDR3 DNA reads as TGTGCCAGCAGCTTAAACGGGGGAGGGGACGAGCAGTACTTC.

This sequence joins TRBV10-1 and TRBJ2-1; tentative D call: TRBD2 (6 bases). Per germline, CDR1 WNHNN and CDR2 SYGVQD (reference sequence). The CDR3 consists of 14 residues. Trimming removed 1 base from V and 2 bases from J, with 6 bases in between. This CDR3 reads CASSEWGAYNEQFF. CDR3 DNA: TGCGCCAGCAGTGAGTGGGGGGCCTACAATGAGCAGTTCTTC.

V and J are TRBV9 and TRBJ2-1; D might be TRBD2 (5 bases). Trimming pared 0 bases from V and 4 bases from J, leaving 11 bases between. Germline assignment: CDR1 SGDLS and CDR2 YYNGEE. CDR3 length: 15 residues. The CDR3 loop reads CASSVAADPYNEQFF. The CDR3 DNA is TGTGCCAGCAGCGTAGCAGCGGACCCATACAATGAGCAGTTCTTC.

The chain joins TRBV19 to TRBJ2-7; 7 bases align to TRBD2. CDR1 LNHDA and CDR2 SQIVND come from the germline V gene (reference sequence). The CDR3 extends over 14 amino acids. Losses at the gene ends were 8 bases for V and 3 bases for J; bases not matched to a gene: 10. The DNA for the CDR3 is TGTGCCAGTCTCGATACTAGCGCCGACTACGAGCAGTACTTC. As protein: CASLDTSADYEQYF.